A single sample is the source of the 16 T cell receptor beta chains below, sequenced in a study of tumor and adjacent non-tumor tissue in lung cancer. Three rounds of nested PCR, following a modified ARM-PCR protocol, produced the TCRbeta library. Using its own MiXCR run on the multiplex PCR reads, TCRdb lists one record per CDR3 protein. The sample has over 100,000 distinct CDR3 sequences, about 64% seen once. RNA was extracted from bulk tissue without any cell sorting. This non-tumor lung sample came from over 3 cm beyond the tumor edge. Material: distant non-tumor lung tissue. The receptors were gathered from a man in his sixties with non-small cell lung cancer.

This chain joins TRBV14 and TRBJ2-1, with D hard to call. Looked up from germline, CDR1 is SGHDN and CDR2 is FVKESK. The CDR3 length is 17 residues. Trimming left V 4 bases short and J 4 bases short, with 20 bases between. CDR3 amino acids: CASSPITVISSYNEQFF. The CDR3, as DNA: TGTGCCAGCAGCCCTATAACCGTGATTTCCTCATACAATGAGCAGTTCTTC.

The chain couples TRBV29-1 to TRBJ1-1; the D is unclear. Germline-derived CDR1 and CDR2 are SQVTM and ANQGSEA. The CDR3 runs to 13 residues. V lost 7 bases and J lost 3, with 15 bases in between. The CDR3 nucleotides read TGCAGCGCGCGCCCAGAGGGAGACACTGAAGCTTTCTTT. Translated, it gives CSARPEGDTEAFF. Supplemented by reference TRBV29-1 and TRBJ1-1, the full variable domain reads SAVISQKPSRDICQRGTSLTIQCQVDSQVTMMFWYRQQPGQSLTLIATANQGSEATYESGFVIDKFPISRPNLTFSTLTVSNMSPEDSSIYLCSARPEGDTEAFFGQGTRLTVV.

With regard to this clonotype: This may be a read error, as it is one base from a much larger clone. CDR3 in amino acids: CASSSGRGESYGYTF. DNA for the CDR3: TGTGCCAGCAGCTCTGGCAGGGGCGAAAGCTATGGCTACACCTTC. V usage is TRBV5-6 and J usage is TRBJ1-2; maybe TRBD1 (6 bases). Germline CDR1 is SGHDT and CDR2 is YYEEEE. V gave up 3 bases and J gave up 4 bases, with 16 bases separating them. This CDR3 is built from 15 residues. Together with reference TRBV5-6 and TRBJ1-2, the CDR3 gives the full variable domain: DAGVTQSPTHLIKTRGQQVTLRCSPKSGHDTVSWYQQALGQGPQFIFQYYEEEERQRGNFPDRFSGHQFPNYSSELNVNALLLGDSALYLCASSSGRGESYGYTFGSGTRLTVV.

For this clonotype: The junction departs from the called germline gene at one end, perhaps through a read error. V is TRBV12-3 or TRBV12-4 and J is TRBJ1-2, with D tentatively TRBD1 (6 bases). The CDR3 has 13 amino acids. The CDR3 DNA sequence: TGTGCCAGCTGTTTAAGGACAGTATATGGCTACATCTTC. Protein sequence: CASCLRTVYGYIF.

Concerning this clonotype: Its ends do not fully match the called genes, so a read error is possible. The chain carries TRBV11-1 and TRBJ2-3; D is unresolved. The V gene's germline CDR1 is SGHAT and CDR2 FQDESV (reference sequence). The CDR3 consists of 15 residues. CDR3 in DNA: TGTGTCAGCAGCTTTCCTAGTGTAAGCACAGATACGCAGTATTTT. Its protein product is CVSSFPSVSTDTQYF.

As for this clonotype: One end of the junction fails to match germline, which may point to a read error. The rearrangement joins TRBV12-3 or TRBV12-4 to TRBJ1-1; D is uncertain. The CDR3 loop spans 13 amino acids. The CDR3 spells CASRTPMGTETFF. DNA for the CDR3: TGTGCCAGCAGGACCCCGATGGGCACTGAAACTTTCTTT.

This chain uses TRBV6-2 or TRBV6-3 with TRBJ2-5, with D tentatively TRBD2 (5 bases). CDR3 length: 15 amino acids. Trimming pared 6 bases from V and 4 bases from J, leaving 18 bases between. From germline, CDR1 is MNHEY and CDR2 SVGEGT. DNA of the CDR3: TGTGCCAGCAGCTACGATGCCGTGACTACAGAGACCCAGTACTTC. Residues: CASSYDAVTTETQYF.

Ten or more counts support this clonotype. The genes are TRBV6-2 or TRBV6-3 and TRBJ1-2, with D tentatively TRBD1 (6 bases). Germline CDR1 MNHEY, CDR2 SVGEGT. This CDR3 has 15 residues. The V end was cut by 0 bases, the J end by 6 bases, with 14 bases between. The CDR3 nucleotides are TGTGCCAGCAGTTACTCGAACGGGGGCTTGGATGGCTACACCTTC. This translates into CASSYSNGGLDGYTF.

This chain joins TRBV28 and TRBJ1-5; 7 nucleotides agree with TRBD1. Germline V gene lookup returns CDR1 MDHEN and CDR2 SYDVKM. This CDR3 comprises 18 residues. After removal of 3 bases from V and 6 bases from J, the junction contained 17 bases not matched to a gene. CDR3 amino acids: CASSLFGQEGMDSQPQHF. The DNA of the CDR3 is TGTGCCAGCAGTTTGTTTGGACAGGAAGGGATGGATAGTCAGCCCCAGCATTTT.

This sequence joins TRBV11-2 and TRBJ2-3; 8 bases agree with TRBD1. V lost 7 bases and J lost 4; bases outside the gene matches: 4. CDR1 is SGHAT, CDR2 FQNNGV, per germline. The CDR3 consists of 13 residues. The CDR3 sequence: CASKGQGSDTQYF. CDR3 DNA sequence: TGTGCCAGCAAAGGACAGGGTTCAGATACGCAGTATTTT.

The sample holds many counts of this clonotype. The CDR3 region has the DNA TGCGCCAGCAGTGGGTTAGCCCGGCCCTCCAATGAGCAGTTCTTC. It yields the protein CASSGLARPSNEQFF. V and J are TRBV10-2 and TRBJ2-1; D remains unclear. This CDR3 is built from 15 residues. Germline V CDR1 and CDR2: WSHSY, SAAADI. V gave up 4 bases and J gave up 6 bases, with 16 bases separating them.

The rearrangement uses TRBV6-5 and TRBJ1-1, with no clear D. CDR1 and CDR2 (germline): MNHEY, SVGAGI. The V end lost 6 bases, the J end lost 3 bases, and 17 bases lay between the germline ends. The CDR3 spans 15 residues. Here the CDR3 DNA reads TGTGCCAGCAGCTCAAGGGCCCGGCTTTACACTGAAGCTTTCTTT. As protein: CASSSRARLYTEAFF.

Regarding this clonotype: Germline and junction disagree at one end, which may indicate a read error. The chain combines TRBV20-1 with TRBJ2-3, with 13 bases identical to TRBD2. Germline V CDR1 and CDR2: DFQATT, SNEGSKA (reference sequence). The CDR3 runs 16 residues. CDR3 in DNA: TGCAGTGCTCCAGACGGGACTAGCGGGAATCAAGATACGCTGTATTTT. It is translated as CSAPDGTSGNQDTLYF.

Regarding this clonotype: Its ends do not fully match the called genes, so a read error is possible. This rearrangement joins TRBV28 to TRBJ2-2; TRBD1 or TRBD2 may be the D gene (6 bases each). Germline CDR1 and CDR2: MDHEN and SYDVKM. This CDR3 contains 17 residues. This CDR3 is CASNLAGGMGYTGELFF. The CDR3 DNA reads TGTGCCAGCAATTTAGCCGGGGGCATGGGGTACACCGGGGAGCTGTTTTTT.

For this clonotype: Germline is not matched at one junction end, which may reflect a read error. The chain employs TRBV6-5 and TRBJ2-2, with 7 bases that match TRBD1. CDR3 length: 13 residues. The germline V gene encodes CDR1 MNHEY and CDR2 SVGAGI. DNA of the CDR3: TGTGCCAGTACGACAGGGATAACCGGGAAGCTATTTTTT. Protein product: CASTTGITGKLFF.

Points on this clonotype: At one of its ends the junction is not consistent with the germline gene, which may arise from a read error. The genes are TRBV5-4 and TRBJ2-7, with D perhaps TRBD1 or TRBD2 (5 bases each). Per germline, CDR1 SGHNT and CDR2 YYREEE (reference sequence). The CDR3 covers 14 residues. This CDR3 is CVSSAAYGGYEQYF. CDR3 DNA: TGTGTCAGCAGCGCCGCGTATGGGGGTTACGAGCAGTACTTC.